The next 32 T cell receptor beta chains were all read from a single sample in a study of blood T cell repertoires in COVID-19. The assay was immunoSEQ multiplex PCR, and TCRdb's table has in-frame clones only and misses some. Of about 210,000 clones in the sample, about four fifths were seen once. The specimen sequenced was peripheral blood. The receptors come from a woman aged 45-65 years with active or convalescent COVID-19.

This chain links TRBV7-9 with TRBJ2-7; 7 nucleotides match TRBD1. The germline V gene has CDR1 SEHNR and CDR2 FQNEAQ (reference sequence). CDR3 length: 14 amino acids. Trimming at V came to 4 bases and at J to 5 bases, leaving 8 bases not matched to a gene. This CDR3 is CASSYSTGRDEQYF. The CDR3 nucleotides read TGTGCCAGCAGCTACTCGACAGGGCGGGACGAGCAGTACTTC.

The J gene is TRBJ1-6, the V gene TRBV21-1. TRBV21-1 is labeled a pseudogene. This CDR3 has 16 residues. The CDR3 nucleotides read TGTGCCAGCAGCAAAGTAGGTACCAGGAGGCGTTCACCCCTCCACTTT. Encoded protein: CASSKVGTRRRSPLHF.

V is TRBV4-1 and J is TRBJ2-5; 9 bases are a match to TRBD2. The CDR3 sequence is 16 residues long. The trim removed 0 bases at V and 5 bases at J, leaving 7 bases unmatched. Germline loops: CDR1 MGHRA, CDR2 YSYEKL. The chain's CDR3 is CASSQEDAGGGETQYF. The CDR3 DNA is TGCGCCAGCAGCCAAGAAGACGCGGGAGGGGGGGAGACCCAGTACTTC.

V gene TRBV28 combines with J gene TRBJ1-3; D gene ambiguous. V was shortened by 5 bases and J by 9 bases, with 17 bases between the two germline ends. There are 14 residues in the CDR3. Germline V gene sequence: CDR1 MDHEN, CDR2 SYDVKM. The CDR3 spells CASSKNNRLSTIYF. The CDR3 nucleotides are TGTGCCAGCAGTAAAAATAACCGACTTAGCACCATATATTTT.

The chain couples TRBV27 to TRBJ1-5; perhaps TRBD1 as D (5 bases). This CDR3 comprises 16 residues. CDR1 MNHEY and CDR2 SMNVEV come from the germline V gene (reference sequence). V lost 6 bases to trimming and J lost 1 base, with 16 bases between them. This chain's CDR3 is CASSTAGDYSNQPQHF. The DNA for the CDR3 is TGTGCCAGCAGCACCGCGGGGGACTACAGCAATCAGCCCCAGCATTTT.

CDR3: CASSPSRTVNTEAFF. DNA for the CDR3: TGTGCCAGCAGCCCCTCAAGGACAGTCAACACTGAAGCTTTCTTT. The chain carries TRBV7-2 and TRBJ1-1; TRBD1 might be the D (6 bases). The germline gives CDR1 SGHTA, CDR2 FQGNSA. V lost 5 bases, J lost 2 bases, and 15 bases lay in between. The CDR3 spans 15 residues.

This chain uses TRBV19 with TRBJ2-3, with D perhaps TRBD1 (6 bases). V was cut by 4 bases and J by 12 bases, with 23 bases left in between. CDR3 length: 15 amino acids. The germline V gene has CDR1 LNHDA and CDR2 SQIVND (reference sequence). CDR3 bases: TGTGCCAGTAGTACCGGTTTCATCGTTGGACAGCCCCAGTATTTT. It codes for CASSTGFIVGQPQYF.

This clone was seen a few times. This chain links TRBV6-4 with TRBJ2-1, with TRBD2 as a possible D gene (5 bases). The CDR3 is 14 amino acids. The germline V and J ends were trimmed by 3 bases and 6 bases, with 12 bases remaining between them. Germline CDR1 is MRHNA and CDR2 is SNTAGT. CDR3 sequence reads: CASSERAERNEQFF. DNA for the CDR3: TGTGCCAGCAGTGAAAGAGCGGAGCGCAATGAGCAGTTCTTC.

This clone was counted many times. The chain couples TRBV29-1 to TRBJ1-6; 8 nucleotides align to TRBD1. V lost 6 bases, J lost 10 bases, and 11 bases stayed unmatched. CDR3 length equals 14 residues. Germline assignment: CDR1 SQVTM and CDR2 ANQGSEA. The CDR3 sequence is CSVASGGNESPLHF. The CDR3 nucleotides read TGCAGCGTGGCCTCAGGGGGCAACGAATCACCCCTCCACTTT.

The V gene is TRBV19, the J gene TRBJ2-3; 7 positions agree with TRBD2. Germline V lookup: CDR1 LNHDA, CDR2 SQIVND (reference sequence). V was pared by 5 bases and J by 2 bases, with 7 bases of the junction left unmatched. CDR3 length equals 15 residues. CDR3 in DNA: TGTGCCAGTAGTGTCCTGGGGGGGGACACAGATACGCAGTATTTT. Translation: CASSVLGGDTDTQYF. Complete variable domain (other parts from reference TRBV19 and TRBJ2-3): DGGITQSPKYLFRKEGQNVTLSCEQNLNHDAMYWYRQDPGQGLRLIYYSQIVNDFQKGDIAEGYSVSREKKESFPLTVTSAQKNPTAFYLCASSVLGGDTDTQYFGPGTRLTVL.

This chain connects TRBV28 to TRBJ2-7, with TRBD1 matching over 8 bases. Germline trimming cut 6 bases from V and 0 bases from J; bases unmatched to any gene: 7. Germline loops: CDR1 MDHEN, CDR2 SYDVKM. CDR3 length: 15 residues. CDR3 residues: CASRGGQASSYEQYV. CDR3 sequence (DNA): TGTGCCAGCAGGGGGGGACAGGCTAGCTCCTACGAGCAGTACGTC.

The gene calls are TRBV2 and TRBJ2-7; no firm D call. There are 11 residues in the CDR3. V was cut by 6 bases and J by 3 bases, with 6 bases left in between. CDR1 is SNHLY and CDR2 is FYNNEI in the germline V gene. CDR3 region: CASSLSYEQYF. The DNA of the CDR3 is TGTGCCAGCAGCCTCAGCTACGAGCAGTACTTC.

The V gene is TRBV2, the J gene TRBJ2-4; TRBD2 might be the D (5 bases). Looked up from germline, CDR1 is SNHLY and CDR2 is FYNNEI. The V end lost 3 bases, the J end lost 9 bases, and 15 bases lay between the germline ends. The CDR3 is 14 residues long. CDR3 in DNA: TGTGCCAGCAGTGATTTTTCAGTAGGGAGCATTCAGTACTTC. Residues: CASSDFSVGSIQYF. Using reference TRBV2 and TRBJ2-4 for the parts outside the CDR3, the full variable domain is EPEVTQTPSHQVTQMGQEVILRCVPISNHLYFYWYRQILGQKVEFLVSFYNNEISEKSEIFDDQFSVERPDGSNFTLKIRSTKLEDSAMYFCASSDFSVGSIQYFGAGTRLSVL.

This chain connects TRBV28 to TRBJ1-5, with D maybe TRBD1 (5 bases). Germline values: CDR1 MDHEN, CDR2 SYDVKM. V lost 0 bases and J 4 bases, leaving 19 bases between the germline ends. The CDR3 has 18 residues. The CDR3 loop reads CASSLWGRSGNGNQPQHF. CDR3 DNA sequence: TGTGCCAGCAGTTTATGGGGTAGGTCAGGGAACGGAAATCAGCCCCAGCATTTT.

The rearrangement joins TRBV28 to TRBJ2-7; tentative D call: TRBD1 (6 bases). The V end was cut by 6 bases, the J end by 1 base, with 10 bases between. The CDR3 loop spans 13 amino acids. Germline CDR1 and CDR2: MDHEN and SYDVKM. This CDR3 reads CASSDRMSYEQYV. The CDR3 DNA is TGTGCCAGCAGCGACAGGATGTCCTACGAGCAGTACGTC.

This chain uses TRBV24-1 with TRBJ2-1; TRBD2 matches 11 bases. The length of the CDR3 is 15 residues. In germline, CDR1 is KGHDR, CDR2 SFDVKD. V dropped 5 bases and J dropped 6; count of bases not matched to a gene: 5. This CDR3 is CATSVRLAGINEQFF. In DNA, the CDR3 is TGTGCCACCAGTGTCCGACTAGCGGGGATCAATGAGCAGTTCTTC.

The count of this clone is one. The chain combines TRBV3-1 (or the pseudogene TRBV3-2) with TRBJ1-2, with 9 bases lining up with TRBD1. CDR1 LGHDT and CDR2 YNNKEL come from the germline V gene (reference sequence). This CDR3 region has 15 residues. The V gene end was trimmed by 7 bases and the J gene end by 2 bases; junction bases not matched to a gene: 8. The DNA for the CDR3 is TGTGCCAGCACCGCGGGACAGGGAAGGAACTATGGCTACACCTTC. This encodes CASTAGQGRNYGYTF.

The CDR3: CASSHRVSPLHF. The CDR3 DNA is TGTGCCAGCAGCCACAGGGTTTCACCCCTCCACTTT. The chain combines TRBV6-6 with TRBJ1-6, with a tentative D call TRBD1 (6 bases). This CDR3 is built from 12 residues. The ends were cut back, 6 bases at V and 9 bases at J, with 9 bases in the middle. The germline gives CDR1 MNHNY, CDR2 SVGAGI (reference sequence).

The rearrangement uses TRBV24-1 and TRBJ2-3; 7 bases fit TRBD1. V trimming: 3 bases; J trimming: 4 bases; junction bases outside the gene matches: 6. The germline V gene has CDR1 KGHDR and CDR2 SFDVKD. This CDR3 has 15 residues. The CDR3 here is CATSDEGAQPDTQYF. The CDR3, as DNA: TGTGCCACCAGTGATGAGGGGGCTCAGCCAGATACGCAGTATTTT.

The V and J genes are TRBV9 and TRBJ2-7; 8 nucleotides agree with TRBD2. The CDR3 is made up of 16 amino acids. Germline assignment: CDR1 SGDLS and CDR2 YYNGEE. V gave up 2 bases and J gave up 4 bases; unmatched junction bases: 11. The CDR3 spells CASSVGSAGVKYEQYF. The CDR3 DNA is TGTGCCAGCAGCGTCGGTTCAGCGGGAGTAAAGTACGAGCAGTACTTC. Combining the CDR3 with reference TRBV9 and TRBJ2-7 gives the whole variable domain DSGVTQTPKHLITATGQRVTLRCSPRSGDLSVYWYQQSLDQGLQFLIQYYNGEERAKGNILERFSAQQFPDLHSELNLSSLELGDSALYFCASSVGSAGVKYEQYFGPGTRLTVT.

This rearrangement joins TRBV19 to TRBJ1-3; no clear D. Germline-derived CDR1 and CDR2 are LNHDA and SQIVND (reference sequence). The CDR3 extends over 13 amino acids. The V end was cut by 4 bases, the J end by 6 bases, with 10 bases between. The CDR3 spells CASSRLLSNTIYF. As DNA, the CDR3 is TGTGCCAGTAGTAGACTACTCTCAAACACCATATATTTT.

V is TRBV27 and J is TRBJ1-6; no clear D. The V and J ends lost 7 bases and 9 bases respectively, with 16 bases between them. The CDR3 has 14 amino acids. Germline CDR1 is MNHEY and CDR2 is SMNVEV (reference sequence). CDR3 loop: CASNPLSHGSPLHF. CDR3 bases: TGTGCCAGCAACCCGTTAAGCCACGGTTCACCCCTCCACTTT.

The sample holds a few counts of this clone. The chain employs TRBV10-1 and TRBJ2-1; 9 nucleotides agree with TRBD1. V shed 5 bases, J shed 8 bases, and the junction held 13 bases outside the gene matches. The CDR3 spans 16 residues. CDR1 and CDR2 from the germline V gene are WNHNN and SYGVQD (reference sequence). The CDR3 reads CASSRQTGTGNHEQFF. CDR3 DNA sequence: TGCGCCAGCAGTCGCCAAACCGGGACAGGGAACCATGAGCAGTTCTTC.

The V and J genes are TRBV28 and TRBJ1-2; D is uncertain. Germline V gives CDR1 MDHEN, CDR2 SYDVKM. The CDR3 runs to 13 residues. Trimming took off 11 bases at V and 2 bases at J, with 15 bases between the two ends. This CDR3 is CAGNRPGNYGYTF. The CDR3 DNA reads as TGTGCCGGCAACCGGCCGGGAAACTATGGCTACACCTTC.

The chain has TRBV28 and TRBJ1-1; D is perhaps TRBD1 (5 bases). Germline V gene lookup returns CDR1 MDHEN and CDR2 SYDVKM. This CDR3 has 14 residues. V was trimmed by 2 bases and J by 5 bases, leaving 12 bases between them. The CDR3 sequence: CASSLGARKTEAFF. In DNA form, the CDR3 reads TGTGCCAGCAGTTTAGGGGCTAGGAAAACTGAAGCTTTCTTT.

The V call is TRBV2, the J call TRBJ2-1, with D possibly being TRBD2 (6 bases). The length of the CDR3 is 14 residues. V was clipped by 6 bases and J by 8 bases, with 17 bases between them. Germline loops: CDR1 SNHLY, CDR2 FYNNEI. CDR3 residues: CASRTLRGGYEQFF. CDR3 coding DNA: TGTGCCAGCAGGACACTGAGAGGAGGGTATGAGCAGTTCTTC. Combining the CDR3 with reference TRBV2 and TRBJ2-1 gives the whole variable domain EPEVTQTPSHQVTQMGQEVILRCVPISNHLYFYWYRQILGQKVEFLVSFYNNEISEKSEIFDDQFSVERPDGSNFTLKIRSTKLEDSAMYFCASRTLRGGYEQFFGPGTRLTVL.

The chain is built from TRBV13 and TRBJ1-1; D gene unclear. V shed 0 bases and J shed 6 bases, with 8 bases lying between them. The V gene's germline CDR1 is PRHDT and CDR2 FYEKMQ (reference sequence). This CDR3 contains 13 residues. Written as DNA, the CDR3 is TGTGCCAGCAGCTTAGGGGGTGAGGCTGAAGCTTTCTTT. Its protein is CASSLGGEAEAFF.

The rearrangement uses TRBV7-2 and TRBJ2-4; TRBD2 aligns across 16 bases. V gave up 3 bases and J gave up 0 bases; unmatched junction bases: 2. From germline, CDR1 is SGHTA and CDR2 FQGNSA. The CDR3 spans 18 residues. CDR3 in DNA: TGTGCCAGCAGCTTTGGGACTAGCGGGGGGGTAGCCAAAAACATTCAGTACTTC. Amino acid sequence: CASSFGTSGGVAKNIQYF. The whole variable domain, remainder taken from reference TRBV7-2 and TRBJ2-4, is GAGVSQSPSNKVTEKGKDVELRCDPISGHTALYWYRQSLGQGLEFLIYFQGNSAPDKSGLPSDRFSAERTGGSVSTLTIQRTQQEDSAVYLCASSFGTSGGVAKNIQYFGAGTRLSVL.

The chain employs TRBV12-5 and TRBJ1-1; D unresolved. CDR3 length: 14 amino acids. CDR1 is LGHNT and CDR2 is FRNRAP in the germline V gene. V gave up 7 bases and J gave up 3 bases, with 15 bases separating them. The CDR3 protein is CASAARGEDTEAFF. The DNA of the CDR3 is TGTGCTAGTGCCGCCCGCGGTGAGGACACTGAAGCTTTCTTT.

This clone was picked up a small number of times. The chain combines TRBV28 with TRBJ1-5, with no clear D. There are 13 residues in the CDR3. Trimming cost V 6 bases and J 1 base, with 7 bases left between them. CDR1 and CDR2 (germline): MDHEN, SYDVKM. The CDR3 loop is CASRGLSNQPQHF. The CDR3 nucleotides are TGTGCCAGCAGGGGCTTAAGCAATCAGCCCCAGCATTTT.

This chain connects TRBV4-1 to TRBJ1-5; the D is unclear. This CDR3 region has 17 residues. Germline V lookup: CDR1 MGHRA, CDR2 YSYEKL. V was clipped by 1 base and J by 6 bases, with 19 bases between them. DNA for the CDR3: TGCGCCAGCAGCCAAGTTCTCGTTAGAGCCCCTAGTCAGCCCCAGCATTTT. Translated, it gives CASSQVLVRAPSQPQHF.

The chain is built from TRBV2 and TRBJ1-1; D is possibly TRBD1 (5 bases). V lost 5 bases to trimming and J lost 4 bases, with 11 bases between them. The CDR3 loop spans 13 amino acids. Per the germline V gene, CDR1 is SNHLY and CDR2 is FYNNEI. CDR3 sequence (DNA): TGTGCCAGCAGTAAAGACGACAGCACTGAAGCTTTCTTT. It translates to CASSKDDSTEAFF.